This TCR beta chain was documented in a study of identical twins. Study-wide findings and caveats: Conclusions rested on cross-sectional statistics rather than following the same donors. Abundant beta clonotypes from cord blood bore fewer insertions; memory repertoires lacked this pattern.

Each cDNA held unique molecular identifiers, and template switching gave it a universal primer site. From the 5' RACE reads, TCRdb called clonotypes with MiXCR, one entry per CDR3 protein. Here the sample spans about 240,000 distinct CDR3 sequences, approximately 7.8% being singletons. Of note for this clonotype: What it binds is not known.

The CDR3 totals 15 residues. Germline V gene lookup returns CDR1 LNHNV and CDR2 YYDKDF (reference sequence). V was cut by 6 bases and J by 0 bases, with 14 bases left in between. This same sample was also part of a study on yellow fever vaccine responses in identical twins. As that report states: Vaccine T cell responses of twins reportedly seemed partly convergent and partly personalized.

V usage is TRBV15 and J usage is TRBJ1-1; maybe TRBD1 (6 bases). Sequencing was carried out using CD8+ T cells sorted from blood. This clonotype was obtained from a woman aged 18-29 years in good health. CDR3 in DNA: TGTGCCACCAGTCAAGACGGACAGTTGAACACTGAAGCTTTCTTT. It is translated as CATSQDGQLNTEAFF.